The sequence of this TCR beta chain was determined in a study of neurological immune-mediated disorders. This clonotype was counted ten times or more. The V end was cut by 0 bases, the J end by 4 bases, with 10 bases between. CDR3 length: 15 residues. The germline V gene has CDR1 LNHNV and CDR2 YYDKDF (reference sequence). 5'RACE with 10-nucleotide random UMIs generated the cDNA. One entry per CDR3 protein results from TCRdb running MiXCR on the 5' RACE reads. Of around 33,000 distinct CDR3 sequences listed, nearly 7.5% are singletons. The sequencing sample was made of PBMCs. The source is a woman between 35 and 50 years old in good health. The V and J genes are TRBV15 and TRBJ1-5; D unresolved. CDR3 residues: CATSRDSLLNQPQHF. The DNA of the CDR3 is TGTGCCACCAGCAGAGATAGTCTACTGAATCAGCCCCAGCATTTT.